One TCR beta chain is described in this entry. What it binds is not known. The V gene end was trimmed by 4 bases and the J gene end by 5 bases; junction bases not matched to a gene: 6. CDR3 length: 14 residues. CDR1 is MNHNS, CDR2 SASEGT, per germline. This entry is derived from a study of PD-L1 blockade in urothelial cancer. Across the whole study: A median approximately 150,000 T cells were found in blood samples. Study-level points and caveats: In blood at 3 weeks, tumor-associated clones expanded more among patients with durable benefit.

The assay was immunoSEQ multiplex PCR, and TCRdb's table has in-frame clones only and misses some. The repertoire holds about 53,000 clones, with 87% as singletons. Specified time point: pretreatment peripheral blood. This chain joins TRBV6-1 and TRBJ1-1; 8 nucleotides align to TRBD1. The clonotype comes from a woman aged 55 to 70 with urothelial cancer. The input for sequencing was PBMCs, taken around atezolizumab (anti-PD-L1) treatment. CDR3 amino acids: CASSVTGESTEAFF. The CDR3 region has the DNA TGTGCCAGCAGTGTGACAGGGGAATCGACTGAAGCTTTCTTT.